A selection of T cell receptor beta chains follows, all from one sample in a study of blood T cells in healthy people across ages. TCRdb reprocessed the 5' RACE reads with MiXCR, giving one entry per CDR3 protein. Among fewer than 2,000,000 distinct CDR3 sequences listed, about 32% were seen once. Material for sequencing was blood. The receptors come from a woman in her twenties or thirties in good health. Both conserved end residues are part of each CDR3. The order of the fields is D gene, J gene, V gene, clone size, CDR3 DNA, CDR3 protein. A D gene is named only where the DNA matches it firmly. Size tells how often a clone was seen (once, few, many) or the class of an expanded clone, and some rows leave it out.

D: .
J: TRBJ2-1
V: TRBV10-3
size: .
DNA: TGTGCCATCAGTGAGTCGGGCGGGATTGTAAATGAGCACTTCTTC
CDR3: CAISESGGIVNEHFF

D: TRBD2
J: TRBJ2-5
V: TRBV30
size: once
DNA: TGTGCCTGGAGTGGGAGTGAGGCGGGAGGGATGGGGGAGCAGTACTTC
CDR3: CAWSGSEAGGMGEQYF

D: .
J: TRBJ1-5
V: TRBV12-3/TRBV12-4
size: .
DNA: TGTGCCAGCAGCCATGCCTGGGATCAGCCCCAGCATTTT
CDR3: CASSHAWDQPQHF

D: .
J: TRBJ1-2
V: TRBV24-1
size: many
DNA: TGTGCCACCAGTGATGGGACCTCTTATGGCTACACCTTC
CDR3: CATSDGTSYGYTF

D: .
J: TRBJ1-2
V: TRBV3-1
size: .
DNA: TGTGCCAGCAGCCAAGTTAGCGGAGGGGGCTACACCTTC
CDR3: CASSQVSGGGYTF

D: .
J: TRBJ2-1
V: TRBV5-1
size: .
DNA: TGCGCCAGCAGCCTCCCGGGACGGGCAGACAATGAGCAGTTCTTC
CDR3: CASSLPGRADNEQFF

D: .
J: TRBJ2-1
V: TRBV3-1
size: .
DNA: TGTGCCAGCAGCCACAAGGACGGGTCCTACAATGAGCAGTTCTTC
CDR3: CASSHKDGSYNEQFF

D: .
J: TRBJ2-7
V: TRBV5-1
size: few
DNA: TGCGCCAGCACCTCTCATGGGGCATCCTACGAGCAGTACTTC
CDR3: CASTSHGASYEQYF

D: TRBD2
J: TRBJ2-5
V: TRBV10-2
size: .
DNA: TGCGCCAGCACTGCGGGAGGAGCAGAGACCCAGTACTTC
CDR3: CASTAGGAETQYF

D: TRBD2
J: TRBJ2-1
V: TRBV20-1
size: .
DNA: TGCAGTGCTAGAGATCCCCTAGCGGGGGCCACCTACAATGAGCAGTTCTTC
CDR3: CSARDPLAGATYNEQFF

D: .
J: TRBJ1-2
V: TRBV7-9
size: .
DNA: TGTGCCAGCAGGGCGGTTGGTACTAAAGGCTATGGCTACACCTTC
CDR3: CASRAVGTKGYGYTF

D: TRBD1
J: TRBJ2-2
V: TRBV3-1
size: few
DNA: TGTGCCAGCAGCCCTCAGGGACAGGGATTGGACACCGGGGAGCTGTTTTTT
CDR3: CASSPQGQGLDTGELFF

D: .
J: TRBJ2-1
V: TRBV6-5
size: .
DNA: TGTGCCAGCAGTTATGGGGGAGTGCAGTACAATGAGCAGTTCTTC
CDR3: CASSYGGVQYNEQFF

D: .
J: TRBJ2-7
V: TRBV20-1
size: few
DNA: TGCAGTGCTCGACAGGTATCCGAGCAGTACTTC
CDR3: CSARQVSEQYF

D: .
J: TRBJ2-1
V: TRBV7-9
size: .
DNA: TGTGCCAGCAGCCTTACCCTAGGGGGAGTGAGCGATGAGCAGTTCTTC
CDR3: CASSLTLGGVSDEQFF

D: TRBD1
J: TRBJ2-5
V: TRBV3-1
size: few
DNA: TGTGCCAGCAGGGACAGGGCTTGGGAGACCCAGTACTTC
CDR3: CASRDRAWETQYF

D: TRBD2
J: TRBJ2-1
V: TRBV20-1
size: few
DNA: TGCAGTGTCAAGACTAGCGGGACTTACAATGAGCAGTTCTTC
CDR3: CSVKTSGTYNEQFF

D: .
J: TRBJ2-3
V: TRBV15
size: .
DNA: TGTGCCACCAGCCCTGGGACTTTCCTCGAGCAGTATTTT
CDR3: CATSPGTFLEQYF

D: .
J: TRBJ2-1
V: TRBV6-1
size: few
DNA: TGTGCCAGCAGTAGGGACCGGGAGAGGGGTAGGAATGAGCAGTTCTTC
CDR3: CASSRDRERGRNEQFF

D: TRBD1
J: TRBJ2-1
V: TRBV25-1
size: .
DNA: TGTGCCAGCAGTCCCCGGGACAGAGAATCCCCCTCGGCATATGAGCAGTTCTTC
CDR3: CASSPRDRESPSAYEQFF

D: TRBD1
J: TRBJ1-1
V: TRBV20-1
size: few
DNA: TGCAGTGCTCGGACAGGGGCCCTAGAAGCTTTCTTT
CDR3: CSARTGALEAFF

D: .
J: TRBJ1-2
V: TRBV5-1
size: few
DNA: TGCGCCAGCAGCTGGGACGCAGGATCCTATGGCTACACCTTC
CDR3: CASSWDAGSYGYTF

D: TRBD2
J: TRBJ2-7
V: TRBV7-8
size: .
DNA: TGTGCCAGCGGTGGGCTAGCGGGGGGCGAGCAGTACTTC
CDR3: CASGGLAGGEQYF

D: TRBD2
J: TRBJ2-1
V: TRBV20-1
size: .
DNA: TGCAGTGCTAGAATACTAGCGGGGGTAGGAAATGAGCAGTTCTTC
CDR3: CSARILAGVGNEQFF

D: TRBD1
J: TRBJ2-7
V: TRBV5-5
size: .
DNA: TGTGCCAGCAGATATCGGGACAGGGATTTCTACGAGCAGTACTTC
CDR3: CASRYRDRDFYEQYF

D: TRBD1
J: TRBJ2-7
V: TRBV5-1
size: .
DNA: TGCGCCAGCAGCTCCTGGACAGGGTTGGGAATCTACGAGCAGTACTTC
CDR3: CASSSWTGLGIYEQYF

D: .
J: TRBJ1-2
V: TRBV14
size: .
DNA: TGTGCCAGCAGCCCCGTCCCGACGGCCCACTATGGCTACACCTTC
CDR3: CASSPVPTAHYGYTF

D: TRBD2
J: TRBJ2-1
V: TRBV5-1
size: .
DNA: TGCGCCAGCAGCTTGGTCGGGCTAGCGGGTGCCTACAATGAGCAGTTCTTC
CDR3: CASSLVGLAGAYNEQFF

D: .
J: TRBJ1-2
V: TRBV12-3/TRBV12-4
size: few
DNA: TGTGCCAGCAGCATAAGCGAGAGATATGGCGGCACCTTC
CDR3: CASSISERYGGTF

D: TRBD2
J: TRBJ2-5
V: TRBV7-9
size: .
DNA: TGTGCCAGCAGCATTAGCGGGAGGGCCCAGGGGACCCAGTACTTC
CDR3: CASSISGRAQGTQYF

D: TRBD1
J: TRBJ2-7
V: TRBV11-2
size: .
DNA: TGTGCCAGCAGCTCGACAGGGATGGGGCAGTACTTC
CDR3: CASSSTGMGQYF

D: .
J: TRBJ1-2
V: TRBV3-1
size: .
DNA: TGTGCCAGCAGCCAAGGCGGGAGTGGCTACACCTTC
CDR3: CASSQGGSGYTF

D: TRBD1
J: TRBJ1-2
V: TRBV10-3
size: .
DNA: TGTGCCATCAGATGGACAGGAGTTGGGGATAACTATGGCTACACCTTC
CDR3: CAIRWTGVGDNYGYTF

D: TRBD2
J: TRBJ2-1
V: TRBV20-1
size: few
DNA: TGCAGTGCCTATAGCGGGGTCTCCTACAATGAGCAGTTCTTC
CDR3: CSAYSGVSYNEQFF

D: TRBD1
J: TRBJ2-5
V: TRBV7-3
size: .
DNA: TGTGCCAGCAGCTTCACCGGGACAGGGAGAGAGACCCAGTACTTC
CDR3: CASSFTGTGRETQYF

D: .
J: TRBJ1-5
V: TRBV6-5
size: .
DNA: TGTGCCAGCAGTGCAGGGACGGGCTCCCGGCAGCCCCAGCATTTT
CDR3: CASSAGTGSRQPQHF

D: TRBD1
J: TRBJ1-3
V: TRBV5-1
size: .
DNA: TGCGCCAGCAGCTTGGGGACAGGGGGATCGGGAAACACCATATATTTT
CDR3: CASSLGTGGSGNTIYF

D: TRBD1
J: TRBJ1-2
V: TRBV20-1
size: .
DNA: TGCAGTGCGCCCCCCGCCCAGGGGGACCATGGCTACACCTTC
CDR3: CSAPPAQGDHGYTF

D: .
J: TRBJ1-5
V: TRBV20-1
size: .
DNA: TGCAGTGCTGGGAGGGAGGGTCTGGCACTTCAGCCCCAGCATTTT
CDR3: CSAGREGLALQPQHF

D: .
J: TRBJ2-3
V: TRBV6-6
size: few
DNA: TGTGCCAGCACTTACAGAGGGGCCCAAGATACGCAGTATTTT
CDR3: CASTYRGAQDTQYF

D: .
J: TRBJ2-1
V: TRBV7-2
size: many
DNA: TGTGCCAGCAGCCCCAGTAGGGCCTCAAATGAGCAGTTCTTC
CDR3: CASSPSRASNEQFF